This TCR beta chain was profiled in a study of technical replicates of blood from several donors. Measured with immunoSEQ multiplex PCR; TCRdb has only the in-frame clones, and not every one. This sample has 35,000 to 50,000 clones; 96% occur once, and the top ten carry roughly 0.39%. The clonotype originates from a human donor in good health. Sequencing was carried out using T cells isolated from PBMCs.

The CDR3 DNA reads TGTGCCAGCAGTTTAGCAGGCCCCCCTGAAGCTTTCTTT. Protein sequence: CASSLAGPPEAFF. This chain uses TRBV27 with TRBJ1-1; D gene uncertain. V lost 2 bases, J lost 6 bases, and 10 bases lay in between. Germline V gene data show CDR1 as MNHEY and CDR2 as SMNVEV (reference sequence). CDR3 length: 13 amino acids.